Following are 8 T cell receptor beta chains from one sample sequenced in a study of T cell responses to AZD1222 COVID-19 vaccine. The repertoire was sequenced with immunoSEQ multiplex PCR; TCRdb's copy has only in-frame clones and lacks some. This table has about 150,000 clones, roughly 90% appearing once. The starting material was peripheral blood, obtained 28 days after the second AZD1222 dose. Receptors were obtained from an adult who received the AZD1222 COVID-19 vaccine.

This clone showed up just a few times. The V and J genes are TRBV18 and TRBJ2-7; 9 bases match TRBD2. With V trimmed by 1 base and J by 1 base, 5 bases remained unmatched. CDR1 KGHSH and CDR2 LQKENI come from the germline V gene. There are 16 residues in the CDR3. For the CDR3, the DNA is TGTGCCAGCTCACCACAGCTAGCGGGACCTTCCTACGAGCAGTACTTC. It encodes CASSPQLAGPSYEQYF.

The genes are TRBV28 and TRBJ1-5, with a possible D match to TRBD1 (6 bases). V dropped 8 bases and J dropped 4 bases, with 12 bases sitting between them. The CDR3 totals 13 residues. CDR1 is MDHEN, CDR2 SYDVKM, per germline. The CDR3 region has the DNA TGTGCCAGCGGAAGGGGGACAAATCAGCCCCAGCATTTT. The encoded protein is CASGRGTNQPQHF.

The chain combines TRBV5-4 with TRBJ1-1; D gene unclear. The CDR3 has 15 amino acids. CDR1 and CDR2 from the germline V gene are SGHNT and YYREEE (reference sequence). The germline V and J ends were trimmed by 3 bases and 0 bases, with 12 bases remaining between them. The CDR3 here is CASSSATEMNTEAFF. The CDR3 DNA is TGTGCCAGCAGCTCCGCGACCGAGATGAACACTGAAGCTTTCTTT.

The table lists this clone with a few counts. The rearrangement uses TRBV13 and TRBJ2-1; 9 bases fit TRBD1. CDR1 is PRHDT, CDR2 FYEKMQ, per germline (reference sequence). The junction had 25 bases not matched to a gene; V was cut back by 1 base and J by 15 bases. CDR3 size: 19 residues. The CDR3 here is CASSLEITWPYYTDRGLFF. For the CDR3, the DNA is TGTGCCAGCAGCTTAGAGATTACGTGGCCCTACTATACCGACAGGGGGTTGTTCTTC.

The chain recombines TRBV12-3 or TRBV12-4 with TRBJ1-1, with D perhaps TRBD1 (6 bases). Trimming took 6 bases from V and 1 from J, leaving 9 bases between them. The CDR3 has 13 residues. CDR3 residues: CASRLQGNTEAFF. CDR3 nucleotide sequence: TGTGCCAGCAGACTACAGGGGAACACTGAAGCTTTCTTT.

This chain connects TRBV27 to TRBJ1-2, with unresolved D. V was pared by 4 bases and J by 2 bases, with 5 bases between. Germline-derived CDR1 and CDR2 are MNHEY and SMNVEV (reference sequence). The CDR3 extends over 12 amino acids. As DNA, the CDR3 is TGTGCCAGCAGTTCAACCAACTATGGCTACACCTTC. The encoded protein is CASSSTNYGYTF.

The rearrangement uses TRBV11-3 and TRBJ1-3; no definite D call. This CDR3 has 16 residues. Between the trimmed V and J ends, which lost 1 base and 0 bases, there was a span of 10 bases. Germline values: CDR1 SGHNT, CDR2 YENEEA. The CDR3 DNA sequence: TGTGCCAGCAGCTTAGGGCAGTTTGGCTCTGGAAACACCATATATTTT. Translated, it gives CASSLGQFGSGNTIYF.

The count of this clone is one. The CDR3, as DNA: TGTGCCACCAGTGGCCCGTGGGACAATGAGCAGTTCTTC. Its translation: CATSGPWDNEQFF. V and J are TRBV24-1 and TRBJ2-1; D gene ambiguous. The CDR3 is 13 residues long. Per germline, CDR1 KGHDR and CDR2 SFDVKD. The germline V and J ends were trimmed by 5 bases and 5 bases, with 9 bases remaining between them.